The entry that follows covers one TCR beta chain sequence. As yet, its antigen is unknown. A junction end diverges from the germline sequence, so it may reflect a read error. The sample holds other DNA sequences that translate to the same CDR3. The CDR3 runs to 15 residues. Per germline, CDR1 MGHRA and CDR2 YSYEKL. In the PCR, 60 Vbeta and 13 Jbeta primers were used. TCRdb keeps only in-frame clones here, not all; method: immunoSEQ multiplex PCR. This listing includes roughly 72,000 clones. This entry belongs to a study of cytomegalovirus exposure and HLA in healthy donors. Study findings and constraints: Later work associated roughly 15,000 TCR beta sequences with HLA alleles at 0.05 false discovery rate. TRBV6-2, TRBV6-3 and some other V segments were excluded as indistinguishable. A later analysis showed TCR association rates differing by HLA locus, peaking at DRB1 and lowest at HLA-C.

The sequenced sample was PBMCs. This TCR was sampled from a man aged 18 to 35 in good health and CMV-seropositive. The chain has TRBV4-1 and TRBJ1-1, with D maybe TRBD1 (5 bases). The CDR3, as DNA: TGCGCCAGCAGCCAAGAGTGGGGGGAGGAGGCTGAAGCTTTTTTT. This encodes CASSQEWGEEAEAFF.